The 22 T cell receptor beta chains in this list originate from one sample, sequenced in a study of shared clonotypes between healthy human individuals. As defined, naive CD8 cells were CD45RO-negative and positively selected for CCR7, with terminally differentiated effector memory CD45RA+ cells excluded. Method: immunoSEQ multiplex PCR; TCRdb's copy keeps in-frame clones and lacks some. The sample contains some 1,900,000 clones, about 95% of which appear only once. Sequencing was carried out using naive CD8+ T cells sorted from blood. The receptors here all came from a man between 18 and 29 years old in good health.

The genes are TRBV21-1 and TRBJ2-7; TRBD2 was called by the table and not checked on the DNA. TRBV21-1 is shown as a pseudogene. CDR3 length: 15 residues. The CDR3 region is CASSNLGRGKYEQYF. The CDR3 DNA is TGTGCCAGCAGCAACCTAGGTAGAGGGAAATACGAGCAGTACTTC.

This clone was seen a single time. The CDR3 is CASTSLRTGYNQPQHF. The CDR3, as DNA: TGTGCCAGCACCTCTTTACGCACAGGGTACAATCAGCCCCAGCATTTT. This rearrangement joins TRBV28 to TRBJ1-5; D may be TRBD1 (6 bases). V lost 7 bases and J lost 3, with 19 bases in between. Germline loops: CDR1 MDHEN, CDR2 SYDVKM. The CDR3 extends over 16 amino acids.

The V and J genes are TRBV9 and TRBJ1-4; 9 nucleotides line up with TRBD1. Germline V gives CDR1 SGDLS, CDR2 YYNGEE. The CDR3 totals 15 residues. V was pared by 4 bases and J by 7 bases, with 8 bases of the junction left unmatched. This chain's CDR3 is CASSPWDRAAEKLFF. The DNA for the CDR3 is TGTGCCAGCAGCCCCTGGGACAGGGCAGCTGAAAAACTGTTTTTT.

The DNA for the CDR3 is TGCGCCAGCAGCACCCGGGACGGTTCCTACGAGCAGTACTTC. This codes for CASSTRDGSYEQYF. The genes are TRBV5-1 and TRBJ2-7; the D gene could be TRBD1 or TRBD2 (5 bases each). The V end was cut by 4 bases, the J end by 1 base, with 12 bases between. Germline loops: CDR1 SGHRS, CDR2 YFSETQ. There are 14 residues in the CDR3.

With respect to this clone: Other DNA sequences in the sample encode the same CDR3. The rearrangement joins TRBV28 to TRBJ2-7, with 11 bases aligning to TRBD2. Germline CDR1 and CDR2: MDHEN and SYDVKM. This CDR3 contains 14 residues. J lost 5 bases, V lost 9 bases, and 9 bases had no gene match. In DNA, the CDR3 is TGTGCCAGTTCCTTAGCGGGGGGGTCCCACGAGCAGTACTTC. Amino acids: CASSLAGGSHEQYF.

This chain's CDR3 is CASRGGQHNSPLHF. DNA of the CDR3: TGTGCCAGCAGGGGGGGCCAACATAATTCACCCCTCCACTTT. The V and J genes are TRBV6-7 and TRBJ1-6; D perhaps matches TRBD1 (6 bases). TRBV6-7 is known as an ORF, though its function is uncertain. There are 14 residues in the CDR3. V lost 6 bases and J 5 bases, leaving 11 bases between the germline ends.

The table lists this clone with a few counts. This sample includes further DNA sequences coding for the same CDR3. CDR3 DNA sequence: TGCGCCAGCAGCTTGGAGGGCAGCCCCTACGAGCAGTACTTC. Translation gives CASSLEGSPYEQYF. The chain has TRBV5-1 and TRBJ2-7, with unresolved D. V lost 0 bases and J 2 bases, leaving 9 bases between the germline ends. Germline CDR1 is SGHRS and CDR2 is YFSETQ. The CDR3 is 14 amino acids.

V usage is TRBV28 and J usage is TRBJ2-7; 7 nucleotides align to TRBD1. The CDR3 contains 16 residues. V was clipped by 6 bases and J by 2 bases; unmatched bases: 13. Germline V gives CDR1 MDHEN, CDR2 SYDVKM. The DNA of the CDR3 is TGTGCCAGCAGCCCTCACGCCCGGCAGGGGGCCTACGAGCAGTACTTC. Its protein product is CASSPHARQGAYEQYF.

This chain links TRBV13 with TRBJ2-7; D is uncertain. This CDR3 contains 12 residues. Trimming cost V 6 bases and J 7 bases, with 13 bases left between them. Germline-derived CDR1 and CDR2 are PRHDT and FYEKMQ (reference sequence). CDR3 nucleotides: TGTGCCAGCAGGGGGTCCGTCGGAGAGCAGTACTTC. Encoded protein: CASRGSVGEQYF.

CDR3 loop: CASSSDPTGWVSGANVLTF. CDR3 DNA: TGTGCCAGCAGCTCCGACCCGACAGGGTGGGTGAGTGGGGCCAACGTCCTGACTTTC. V and J are TRBV7-2 and TRBJ2-6; 7 bases are a match to TRBD1. The V gene's germline CDR1 is SGHTA and CDR2 FQGNSA. The junction had 15 bases not matched to a gene; V was cut back by 4 bases and J by 3 bases. CDR3 length: 19 amino acids.

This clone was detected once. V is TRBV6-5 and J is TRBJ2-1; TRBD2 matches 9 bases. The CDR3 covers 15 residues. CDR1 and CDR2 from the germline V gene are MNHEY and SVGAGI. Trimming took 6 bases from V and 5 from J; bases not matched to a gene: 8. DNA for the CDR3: TGTGCCAGCAGCCGTCTAGCGGGGACACACAATGAGCAGTTCTTC. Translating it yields CASSRLAGTHNEQFF.

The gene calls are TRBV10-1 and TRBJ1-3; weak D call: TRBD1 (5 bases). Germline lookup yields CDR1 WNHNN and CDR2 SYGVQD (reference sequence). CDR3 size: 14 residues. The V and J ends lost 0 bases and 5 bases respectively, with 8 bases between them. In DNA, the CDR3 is TGCGCCAGCAGTGAGTCTCCAGGGAGAAACACCATATATTTT. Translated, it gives CASSESPGRNTIYF.

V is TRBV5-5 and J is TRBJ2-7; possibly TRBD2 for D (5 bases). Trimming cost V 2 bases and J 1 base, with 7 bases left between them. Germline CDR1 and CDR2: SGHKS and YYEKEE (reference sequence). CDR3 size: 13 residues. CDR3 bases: TGTGCCAGCAGCTTTGCGGGTTCCTACGAGCAGTACTTC. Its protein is CASSFAGSYEQYF.

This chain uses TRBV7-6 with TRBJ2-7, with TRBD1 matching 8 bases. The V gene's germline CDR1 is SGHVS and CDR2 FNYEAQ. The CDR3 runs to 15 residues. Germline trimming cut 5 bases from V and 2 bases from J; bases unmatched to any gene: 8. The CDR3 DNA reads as TGTGCCAGCAGCGCTACAGGGGGGCCTACCTACGAGCAGTACTTC. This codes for CASSATGGPTYEQYF.

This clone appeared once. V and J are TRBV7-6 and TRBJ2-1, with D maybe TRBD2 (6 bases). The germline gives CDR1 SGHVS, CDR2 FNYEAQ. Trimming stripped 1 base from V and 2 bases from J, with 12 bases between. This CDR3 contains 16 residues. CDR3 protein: CASSLERAIPYNEQFF. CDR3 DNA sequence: TGTGCCAGCAGCTTAGAGCGGGCTATCCCCTACAATGAGCAGTTCTTC.

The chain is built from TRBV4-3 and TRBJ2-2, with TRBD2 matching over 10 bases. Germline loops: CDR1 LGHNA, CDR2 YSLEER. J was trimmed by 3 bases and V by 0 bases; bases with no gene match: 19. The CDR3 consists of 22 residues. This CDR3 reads CASSQEGGRGSGRAKDTGELFF. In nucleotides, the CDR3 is TGCGCCAGCAGCCAAGAAGGGGGCCGGGGGAGCGGGAGGGCCAAGGACACCGGGGAGCTGTTTTTT.

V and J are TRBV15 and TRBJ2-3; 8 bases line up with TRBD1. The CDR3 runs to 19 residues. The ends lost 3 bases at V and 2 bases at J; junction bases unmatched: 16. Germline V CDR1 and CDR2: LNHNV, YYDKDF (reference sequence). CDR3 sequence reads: CATSSPVAGGLMTTDTQYF. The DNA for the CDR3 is TGTGCCACCAGCAGTCCGGTGGCAGGGGGCCTTATGACCACAGATACGCAGTATTTT.

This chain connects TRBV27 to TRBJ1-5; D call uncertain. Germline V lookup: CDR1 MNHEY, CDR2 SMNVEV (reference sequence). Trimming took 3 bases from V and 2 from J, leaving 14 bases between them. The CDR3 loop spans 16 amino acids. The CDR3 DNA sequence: TGTGCCAGCAGTTTGGTTAGACCCCCGGGCAATCAGCCCCAGCATTTT. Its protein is CASSLVRPPGNQPQHF.

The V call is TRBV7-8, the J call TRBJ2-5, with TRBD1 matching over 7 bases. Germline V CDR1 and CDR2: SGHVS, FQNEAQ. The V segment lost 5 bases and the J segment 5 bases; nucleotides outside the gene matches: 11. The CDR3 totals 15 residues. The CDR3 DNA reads TGTGCCAGCAGCGCCCCGGACAGGTCTTTGGAGACCCAGTACTTC. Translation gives CASSAPDRSLETQYF.

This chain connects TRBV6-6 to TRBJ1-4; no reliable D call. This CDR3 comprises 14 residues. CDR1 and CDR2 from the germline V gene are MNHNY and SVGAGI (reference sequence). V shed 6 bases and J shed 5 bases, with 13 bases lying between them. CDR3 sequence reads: CASSKRVNNEKLFF. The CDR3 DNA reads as TGTGCCAGCAGCAAACGGGTGAACAATGAAAAACTGTTTTTT.

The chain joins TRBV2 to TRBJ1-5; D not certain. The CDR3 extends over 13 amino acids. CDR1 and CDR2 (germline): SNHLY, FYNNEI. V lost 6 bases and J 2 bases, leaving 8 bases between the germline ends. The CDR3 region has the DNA TGTGCCAGCAGAGAATTGGGCAATCAGCCCCAGCATTTT. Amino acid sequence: CASRELGNQPQHF.

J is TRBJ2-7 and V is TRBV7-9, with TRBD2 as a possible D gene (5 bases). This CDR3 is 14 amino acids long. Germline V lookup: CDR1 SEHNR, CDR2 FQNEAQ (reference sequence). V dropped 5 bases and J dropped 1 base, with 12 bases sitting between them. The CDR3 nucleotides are TGTGCCAGCAGCGTAAGCGGATCTTCCTACGAGCAGTACTTC. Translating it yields CASSVSGSSYEQYF.